Following are 16 T cell receptor beta chains from one sample sequenced in a study of T cells in localized non-small cell lung cancer. Repertoires were generated with immunoSEQ multiplex PCR, while TCRdb's copy carries only in-frame clones and drops some. Among more than 350 clones listed, around 20% were seen once. This specimen was normal lung tissue next to the tumor, taken before any cancer treatment. The receptor source for this set is a female donor at least 60 years old with stage II squamous cell lung carcinoma.

J is TRBJ2-3 and V is TRBV11-3, with 7 bases aligning to TRBD1. This CDR3 has 14 residues. The junction had 8 bases not matched to a gene; V was cut back by 3 bases and J by 8 bases. CDR1 and CDR2 (germline): SGHNT, YENEEA. Written as DNA, the CDR3 is TGTGCCAGCAGCTTGCAGACAGGGTCGGTTACGCAGTATTTT. Residues: CASSLQTGSVTQYF.

The sample holds a few counts of this clone. The germline gene is not matched at one end of the junction; a read error may be the cause. This chain connects TRBV9 to TRBJ2-3, with TRBD2 matching over 12 bases. The germline gives CDR1 SGDLS, CDR2 YYNGEE. The CDR3 has 14 amino acids. The CDR3 spells CASSEEGLAGLSDF. The CDR3 DNA sequence: TGTGCCAGCAGTGAAGAGGGACTAGCGGGCCTCTCGGATTTT.

This clone was detected only a few times. The chain uses TRBV15 and TRBJ2-2; D is unresolved. There are 16 residues in the CDR3. V lost 1 base to trimming and J lost 1 base, with 10 bases between them. Looked up from germline, CDR1 is LNHNV and CDR2 is YYDKDF (reference sequence). CDR3 amino acids: CATSRGPLRNTGELFF. CDR3 coding DNA: TGTGCCACCAGCAGAGGACCCCTGAGGAACACCGGGGAGCTGTTTTTT.

This clone is large (0.1 to 1%). This rearrangement joins TRBV6-8 to TRBJ2-2, with 7 nucleotides matching TRBD1. The germline V gene has CDR1 MNHGY and CDR2 SAAAGT. V lost 5 bases to trimming and J lost 3 bases; unmatched junction nucleotides: 0. This CDR3 has 13 amino acids. In DNA form, the CDR3 reads TGTGCCAGCAGTGACAGGGACACCGGGGAGCTGTTTTTT. This codes for CASSDRDTGELFF.

This clone was observed a handful of times. V is TRBV15 and J is TRBJ2-2, with 8 bases identical to TRBD2. Trimming took 1 base from V and 6 from J; bases not matched to a gene: 1. The CDR3 is made up of 14 amino acids. CDR1 is LNHNV, CDR2 YYDKDF, per germline (reference sequence). This CDR3 is CATSRGAGAGELFF. CDR3 bases: TGTGCCACCAGCAGAGGAGCGGGGGCCGGGGAGCTGTTTTTT.

This chain joins TRBV23-1 and TRBJ1-4, with a tentative D call TRBD1 (5 bases). TRBV23-1 is filed as an ORF, its function uncertain. The CDR3 has 18 residues. Trimming pared 2 bases from V and 3 bases from J, leaving 19 bases between. This chain's CDR3 is CASSQIGAGGAPNEKLFF. The CDR3 DNA reads as TGCGCCAGCAGTCAAATAGGGGCAGGAGGAGCGCCTAATGAAAAACTGTTTTTT.

By share of the sample, this clone is hyperexpanded. V usage is TRBV28 and J usage is TRBJ1-1, with D possibly TRBD1 on 5 matching bases. There are 15 residues in the CDR3. Per germline, CDR1 MDHEN and CDR2 SYDVKM. The V end was cut by 0 bases, the J end by 0 bases, with 8 bases between. The CDR3 is CASSLWPGMNTEAFF. The CDR3 coding sequence is TGTGCCAGCAGTTTATGGCCAGGGATGAACACTGAAGCTTTCTTT. Full variable domain (remainder filled in from reference TRBV28 and TRBJ1-1): DVKVTQSSRYLVKRTGEKVFLECVQDMDHENMFWYRQDPGLGLRLIYFSYDVKMKEKGDIPEGYSVSREKKERFSLILESASTNQTSMYLCASSLWPGMNTEAFFGQGTRLTVV.

This clone was counted a few times. The V and J genes are TRBV11-3 and TRBJ2-5; no clear D. V lost 3 bases and J 5 bases, leaving 19 bases between the germline ends. Germline V CDR1 and CDR2: SGHNT, YENEEA. The CDR3 runs to 16 residues. In nucleotides, the CDR3 is TGTGCCAGCAGCTTTTGGGCTGTTGCGTACCGGGAGACCCAGTACTTC. This translates into CASSFWAVAYRETQYF.

This clone is medium-sized by share. The gene calls are TRBV9 and TRBJ2-5, with D perhaps TRBD2 (7 bases). Germline V gene sequence: CDR1 SGDLS, CDR2 YYNGEE. The CDR3 is 17 residues long. V was shortened by 3 bases and J by 1 base, with 19 bases between the two germline ends. This CDR3 reads CASSARRGGPLQETQYF. CDR3 nucleotides: TGTGCCAGCAGCGCAAGAAGGGGGGGGCCCCTCCAAGAGACCCAGTACTTC.

This clone was seen a few times. This chain uses TRBV30 with TRBJ2-7, with D perhaps TRBD2 (6 bases). The V gene lost 4 bases and the J gene lost 0 bases, with 13 bases spanning the gap. The CDR3 has 14 amino acids. Germline values: CDR1 GTSNPN, CDR2 SVGIG (reference sequence). The CDR3 DNA reads as TGTGCCTGGAATCCGCGGGGAATCTCCTACGAGCAGTACTTC. Amino acids: CAWNPRGISYEQYF.

This chain uses TRBV28 with TRBJ2-7; D might be TRBD2 (6 bases). The CDR3 extends over 13 amino acids. V was shortened by 3 bases and J by 7 bases, with 13 bases between the two germline ends. Germline-derived CDR1 and CDR2 are MDHEN and SYDVKM. CDR3 amino acids: CASSLAGMGEQYF. CDR3 nucleotide sequence: TGTGCCAGCAGTTTGGCGGGGATGGGGGAGCAGTACTTC.

This clone was seen a handful of times. J is TRBJ2-7 and V is TRBV18, with D perhaps TRBD2 (6 bases). CDR1 and CDR2 (germline): KGHSH, LQKENI. The CDR3 loop spans 13 amino acids. Between the trimmed V and J ends, which lost 2 bases and 2 bases, there was a span of 7 bases. The CDR3 DNA reads as TGTGCCAGCTCACCAGCGGGGACCTACGAGCAGTACTTC. Protein sequence: CASSPAGTYEQYF.

The chain joins TRBV29-1 to TRBJ1-2; D is possibly TRBD1 (5 bases). V shed 0 bases and J shed 4 bases, with 18 bases lying between them. Germline-derived CDR1 and CDR2 are SQVTM and ANQGSEA. This CDR3 spans 16 amino acids. CDR3: CSVEDGSVRGTYGYTF. Here the CDR3 DNA reads TGCAGCGTTGAAGATGGATCAGTTCGGGGGACCTATGGCTACACCTTC.

V gene TRBV11-3 combines with J gene TRBJ2-2; TRBD1 matches 7 bases. V trimming: 7 bases; J trimming: 2 bases; junction bases outside the gene matches: 4. Per the germline V gene, CDR1 is SGHNT and CDR2 is YENEEA. CDR3 length: 14 amino acids. The CDR3 bases are TGTGCCAGCACCCGACAGGGAAACACCGGGGAGCTGTTTTTT. Amino acids: CASTRQGNTGELFF.

The chain employs TRBV23-1 and TRBJ1-3; D ambiguous. TRBV23-1 is filed as an ORF, its function uncertain. Trimming took off 6 bases at V and 0 bases at J, with 15 bases between the two ends. CDR3 size: 16 residues. For the CDR3, the DNA is TGCGCCAGCAGCCAAGCCGAGAAAAGCTCTGGAAACACCATATATTTT. Translated, it gives CASSQAEKSSGNTIYF.

This clone was detected only a few times. This chain uses TRBV30 with TRBJ2-5, with TRBD2 matching over 7 bases. The CDR3 totals 16 residues. Germline lookup yields CDR1 GTSNPN and CDR2 SVGIG (reference sequence). The junction had 12 bases not matched to a gene; V was cut back by 1 base and J by 4 bases. This CDR3 reads CAWSDGVAGLLETQYF. The CDR3 coding sequence is TGTGCCTGGAGTGATGGTGTAGCGGGTTTACTAGAGACCCAGTACTTC.